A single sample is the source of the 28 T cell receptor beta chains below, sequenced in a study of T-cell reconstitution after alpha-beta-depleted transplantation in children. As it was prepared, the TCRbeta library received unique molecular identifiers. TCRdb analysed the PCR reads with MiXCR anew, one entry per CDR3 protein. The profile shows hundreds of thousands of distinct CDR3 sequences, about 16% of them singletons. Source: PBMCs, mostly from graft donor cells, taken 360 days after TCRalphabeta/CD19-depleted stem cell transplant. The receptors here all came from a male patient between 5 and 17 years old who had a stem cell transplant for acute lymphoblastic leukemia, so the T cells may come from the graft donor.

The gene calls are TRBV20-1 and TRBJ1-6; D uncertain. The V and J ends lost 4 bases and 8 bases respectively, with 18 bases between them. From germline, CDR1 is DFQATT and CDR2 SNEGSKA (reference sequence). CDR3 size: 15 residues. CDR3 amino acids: CSATSTVGGDSPLHF. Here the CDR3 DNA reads TGCAGTGCTACTTCTACAGTGGGAGGAGATTCACCCCTCCACTTT.

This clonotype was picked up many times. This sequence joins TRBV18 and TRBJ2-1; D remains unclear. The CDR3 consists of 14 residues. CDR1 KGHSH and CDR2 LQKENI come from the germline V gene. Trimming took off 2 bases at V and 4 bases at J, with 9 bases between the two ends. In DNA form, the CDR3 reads TGTGCCAGCTCACCAGAACAGAGGTACAATGAGCAGTTCTTC. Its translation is CASSPEQRYNEQFF.

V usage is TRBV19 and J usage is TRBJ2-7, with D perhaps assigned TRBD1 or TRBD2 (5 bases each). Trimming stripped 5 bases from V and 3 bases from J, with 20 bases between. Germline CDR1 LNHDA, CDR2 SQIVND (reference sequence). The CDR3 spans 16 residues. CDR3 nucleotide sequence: TGTGCCAGTAGTCTGGGGCGGCTAGCAGGCCTCTACGAGCAGTACTTC. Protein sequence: CASSLGRLAGLYEQYF.

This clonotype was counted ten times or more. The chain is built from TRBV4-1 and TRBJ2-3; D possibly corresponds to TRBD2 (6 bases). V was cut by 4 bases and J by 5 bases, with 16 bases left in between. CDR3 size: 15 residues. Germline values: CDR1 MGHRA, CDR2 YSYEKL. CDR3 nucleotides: TGCGCCAGCAGCCCTCGGCAGCGGGCGATAGATACGCAGTATTTT. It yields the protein CASSPRQRAIDTQYF.

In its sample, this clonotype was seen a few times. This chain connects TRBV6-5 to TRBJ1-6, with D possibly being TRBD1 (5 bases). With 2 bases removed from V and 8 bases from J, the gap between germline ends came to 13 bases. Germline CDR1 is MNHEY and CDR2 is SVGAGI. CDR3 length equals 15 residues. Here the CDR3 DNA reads TGTGCCAGCAGTTACGGTGGGCAGGGTGATTCACCCCTCCACTTT. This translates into CASSYGGQGDSPLHF.

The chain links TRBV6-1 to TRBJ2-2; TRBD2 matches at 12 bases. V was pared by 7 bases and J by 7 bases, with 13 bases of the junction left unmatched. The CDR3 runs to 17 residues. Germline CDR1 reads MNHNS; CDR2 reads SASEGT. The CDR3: CASTKEPSGRGNGELFF. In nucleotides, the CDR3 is TGTGCCAGCACAAAGGAACCTAGCGGGAGGGGGAACGGGGAGCTGTTTTTT.

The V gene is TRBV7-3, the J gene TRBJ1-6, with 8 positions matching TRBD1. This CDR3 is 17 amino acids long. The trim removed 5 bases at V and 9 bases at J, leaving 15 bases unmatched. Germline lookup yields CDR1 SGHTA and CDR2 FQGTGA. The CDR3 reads CASSRNPTGDNRSPLHF. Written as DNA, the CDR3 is TGTGCCAGCAGCAGAAATCCGACAGGGGACAATCGTTCACCCCTCCACTTT.

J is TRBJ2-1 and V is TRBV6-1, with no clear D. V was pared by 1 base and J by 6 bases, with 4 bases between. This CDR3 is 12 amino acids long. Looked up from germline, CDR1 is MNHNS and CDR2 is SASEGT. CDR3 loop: CASSEGPNEQFF. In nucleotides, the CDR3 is TGTGCCAGCAGTGAAGGGCCCAATGAGCAGTTCTTC.

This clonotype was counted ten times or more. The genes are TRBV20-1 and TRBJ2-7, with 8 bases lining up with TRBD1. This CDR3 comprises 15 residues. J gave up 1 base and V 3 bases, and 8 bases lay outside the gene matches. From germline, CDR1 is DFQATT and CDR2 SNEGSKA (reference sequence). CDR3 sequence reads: CSASSFGQGSYEQYF. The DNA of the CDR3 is TGCAGTGCTAGCTCCTTTGGACAGGGTTCCTACGAGCAGTACTTC.

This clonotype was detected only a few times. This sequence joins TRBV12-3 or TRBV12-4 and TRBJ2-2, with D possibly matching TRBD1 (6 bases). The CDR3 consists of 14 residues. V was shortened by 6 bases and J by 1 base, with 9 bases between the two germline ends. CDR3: CASRDSLNTGELFF. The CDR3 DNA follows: TGTGCCAGCAGGGACAGCTTGAACACCGGGGAGCTGTTTTTT.

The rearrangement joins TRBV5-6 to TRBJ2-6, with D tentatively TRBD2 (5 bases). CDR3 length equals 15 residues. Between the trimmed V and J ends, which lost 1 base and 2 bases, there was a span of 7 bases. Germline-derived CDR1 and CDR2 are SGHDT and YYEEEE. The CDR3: CASSLLAPGANVLTF. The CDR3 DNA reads TGTGCCAGCAGCTTGCTAGCCCCTGGGGCCAACGTCCTGACTTTC. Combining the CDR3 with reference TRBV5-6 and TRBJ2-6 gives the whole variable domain DAGVTQSPTHLIKTRGQQVTLRCSPKSGHDTVSWYQQALGQGPQFIFQYYEEEERQRGNFPDRFSGHQFPNYSSELNVNALLLGDSALYLCASSLLAPGANVLTFGAGSRLTVL.

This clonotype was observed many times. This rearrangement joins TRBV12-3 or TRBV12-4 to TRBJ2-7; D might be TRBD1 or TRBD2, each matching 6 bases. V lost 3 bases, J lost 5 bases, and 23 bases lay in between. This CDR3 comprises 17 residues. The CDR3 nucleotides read TGTGCCAGCAGTTTTCCACTCACAGGGCTGGGAGGCAACGAGCAGTACTTC. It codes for CASSFPLTGLGGNEQYF.

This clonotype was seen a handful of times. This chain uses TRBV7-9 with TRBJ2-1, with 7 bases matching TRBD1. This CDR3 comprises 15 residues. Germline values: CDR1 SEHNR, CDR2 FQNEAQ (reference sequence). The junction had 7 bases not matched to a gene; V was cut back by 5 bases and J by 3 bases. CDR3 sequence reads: CASSGLGGSYNEQFF. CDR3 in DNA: TGTGCCAGCAGCGGCTTAGGGGGCAGCTACAATGAGCAGTTCTTC.

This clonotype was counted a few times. The CDR3: CSVEGVGVAHEQYF. The CDR3 bases are TGCAGCGTTGAAGGTGTAGGAGTGGCCCACGAGCAGTACTTC. The V call is TRBV29-1, the J call TRBJ2-7; no clear D. The CDR3 has 14 amino acids. V lost 1 base, J lost 5 bases, and 15 bases lay in between. Germline values: CDR1 SQVTM, CDR2 ANQGSEA.

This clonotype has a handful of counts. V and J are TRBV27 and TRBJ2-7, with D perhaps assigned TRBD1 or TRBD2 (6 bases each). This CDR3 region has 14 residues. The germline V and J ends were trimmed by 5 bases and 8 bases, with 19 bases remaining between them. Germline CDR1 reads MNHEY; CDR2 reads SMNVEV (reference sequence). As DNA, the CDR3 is TGTGCCAGCAGTGAGGGGGGACGGGCTCTGAAGCAGTACTTC. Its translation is CASSEGGRALKQYF.

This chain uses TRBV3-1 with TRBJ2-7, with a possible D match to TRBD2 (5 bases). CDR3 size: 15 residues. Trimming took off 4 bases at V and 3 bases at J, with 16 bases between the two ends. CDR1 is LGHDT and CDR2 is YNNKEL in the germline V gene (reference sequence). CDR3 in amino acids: CASSLGVSTNYEQYF. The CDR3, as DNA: TGTGCCAGCAGCCTCGGGGTCTCGACCAACTACGAGCAGTACTTC.

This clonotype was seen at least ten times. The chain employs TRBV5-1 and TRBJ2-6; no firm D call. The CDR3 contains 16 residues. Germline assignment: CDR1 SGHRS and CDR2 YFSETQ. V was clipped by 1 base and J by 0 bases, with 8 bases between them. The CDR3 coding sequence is TGCGCCAGCAGCTTGAAGGTCGGCTCTGGGGCCAACGTCCTGACTTTC. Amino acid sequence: CASSLKVGSGANVLTF.

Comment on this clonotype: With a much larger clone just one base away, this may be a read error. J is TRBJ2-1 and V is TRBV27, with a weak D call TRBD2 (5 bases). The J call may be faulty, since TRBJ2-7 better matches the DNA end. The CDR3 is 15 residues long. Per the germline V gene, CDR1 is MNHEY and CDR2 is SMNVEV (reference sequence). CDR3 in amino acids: CASSYTGISYNEQYF. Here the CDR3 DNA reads TGTGCCAGCAGTTATACCGGGATATCCTACAATGAGCAGTACTTC.

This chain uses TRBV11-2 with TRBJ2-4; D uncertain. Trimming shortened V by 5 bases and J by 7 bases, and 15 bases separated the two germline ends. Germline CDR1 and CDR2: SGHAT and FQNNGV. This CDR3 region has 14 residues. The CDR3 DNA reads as TGTGCCAGCAGCCCGCATCTAATCGGGAACATTCAGTACTTC. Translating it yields CASSPHLIGNIQYF.

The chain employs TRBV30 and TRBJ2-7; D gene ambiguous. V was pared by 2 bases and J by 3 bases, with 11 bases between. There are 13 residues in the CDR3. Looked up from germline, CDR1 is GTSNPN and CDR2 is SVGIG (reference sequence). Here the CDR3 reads CAWSPGSHYEQYF. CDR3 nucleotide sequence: TGTGCCTGGAGTCCAGGCAGCCACTACGAGCAGTACTTC.

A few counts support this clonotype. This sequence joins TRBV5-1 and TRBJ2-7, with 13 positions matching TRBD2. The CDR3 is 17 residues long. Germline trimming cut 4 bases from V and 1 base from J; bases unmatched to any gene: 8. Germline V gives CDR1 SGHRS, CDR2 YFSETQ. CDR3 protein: CASSRTSGSPISYEQYF. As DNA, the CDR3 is TGCGCCAGCAGCCGGACTAGCGGGAGCCCAATATCCTACGAGCAGTACTTC.

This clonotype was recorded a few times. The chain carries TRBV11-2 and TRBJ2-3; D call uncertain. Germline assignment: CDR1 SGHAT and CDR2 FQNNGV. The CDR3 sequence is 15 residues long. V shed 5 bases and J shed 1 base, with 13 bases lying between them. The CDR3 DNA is TGTGCCAGCAGCACCCCTCGGACCCGCACAGATACGCAGTATTTT. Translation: CASSTPRTRTDTQYF.

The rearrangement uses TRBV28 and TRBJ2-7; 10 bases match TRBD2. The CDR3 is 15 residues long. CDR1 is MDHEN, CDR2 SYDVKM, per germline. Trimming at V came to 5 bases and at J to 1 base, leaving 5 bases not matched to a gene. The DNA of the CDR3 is TGTGCCAGCAGTATGGGACTAGCGCGTTCCTACGAGCAGTACTTC. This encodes CASSMGLARSYEQYF.

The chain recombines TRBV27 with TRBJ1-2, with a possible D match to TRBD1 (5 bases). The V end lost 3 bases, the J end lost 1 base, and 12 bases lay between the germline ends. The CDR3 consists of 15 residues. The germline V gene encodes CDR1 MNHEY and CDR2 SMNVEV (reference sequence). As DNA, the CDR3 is TGTGCCAGCAGTTTTGGGGCGGACGGTAACTATGGCTACACCTTC. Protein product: CASSFGADGNYGYTF.

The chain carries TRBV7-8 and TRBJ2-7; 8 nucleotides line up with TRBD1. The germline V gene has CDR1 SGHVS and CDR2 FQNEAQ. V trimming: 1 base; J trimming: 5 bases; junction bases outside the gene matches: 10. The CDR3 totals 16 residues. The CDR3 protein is CASSLGQDRVEHEQYF. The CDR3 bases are TGTGCCAGCAGCTTAGGCCAGGACAGGGTCGAGCACGAGCAGTACTTC. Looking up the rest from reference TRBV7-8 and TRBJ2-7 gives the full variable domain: GAGVSQSPRYKVAKRGQDVALRCDPISGHVSLFWYQQALGQGPEFLTYFQNEAQLDKSGLPSDRFFAERPEGSVSTLKIQRTQQEDSAVYLCASSLGQDRVEHEQYFGPGTRLTVT.

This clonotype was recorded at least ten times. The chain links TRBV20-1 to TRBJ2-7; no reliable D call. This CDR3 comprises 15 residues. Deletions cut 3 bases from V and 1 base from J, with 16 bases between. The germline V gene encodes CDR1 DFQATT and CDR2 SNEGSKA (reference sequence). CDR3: CSASFPIFGSYEQYF. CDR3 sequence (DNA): TGCAGTGCTAGTTTTCCTATATTCGGGTCCTACGAGCAGTACTTC.

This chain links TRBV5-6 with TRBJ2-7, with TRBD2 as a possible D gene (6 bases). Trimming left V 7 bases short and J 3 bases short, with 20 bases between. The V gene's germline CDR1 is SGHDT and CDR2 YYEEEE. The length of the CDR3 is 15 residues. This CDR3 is CASGPGLGAGYEQYF. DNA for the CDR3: TGTGCCAGCGGCCCGGGCCTAGGAGCGGGCTACGAGCAGTACTTC. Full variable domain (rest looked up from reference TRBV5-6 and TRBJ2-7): DAGVTQSPTHLIKTRGQQVTLRCSPKSGHDTVSWYQQALGQGPQFIFQYYEEEERQRGNFPDRFSGHQFPNYSSELNVNALLLGDSALYLCASGPGLGAGYEQYFGPGTRLTVT.

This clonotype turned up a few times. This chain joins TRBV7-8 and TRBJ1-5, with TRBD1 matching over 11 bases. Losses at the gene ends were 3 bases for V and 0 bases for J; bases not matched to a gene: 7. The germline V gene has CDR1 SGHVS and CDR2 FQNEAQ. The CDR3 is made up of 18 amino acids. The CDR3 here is CASSFRTGGASSNQPQHF. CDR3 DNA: TGTGCCAGCAGCTTCAGGACAGGGGGCGCTTCTAGCAATCAGCCCCAGCATTTT.